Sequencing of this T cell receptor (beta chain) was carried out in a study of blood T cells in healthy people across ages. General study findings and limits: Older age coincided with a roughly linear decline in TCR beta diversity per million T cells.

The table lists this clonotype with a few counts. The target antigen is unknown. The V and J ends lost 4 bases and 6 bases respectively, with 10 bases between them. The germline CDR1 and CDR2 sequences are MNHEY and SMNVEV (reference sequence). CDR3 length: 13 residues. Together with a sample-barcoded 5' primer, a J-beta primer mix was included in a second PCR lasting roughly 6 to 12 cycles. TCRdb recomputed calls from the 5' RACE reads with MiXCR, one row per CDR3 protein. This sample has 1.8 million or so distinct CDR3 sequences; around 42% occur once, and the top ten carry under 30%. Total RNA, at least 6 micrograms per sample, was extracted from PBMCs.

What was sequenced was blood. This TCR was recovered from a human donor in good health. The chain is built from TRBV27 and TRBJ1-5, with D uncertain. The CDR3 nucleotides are TGTGCCAGCAGTTGGGGTTTGCGTCAGCCCCAGCATTTT. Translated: CASSWGLRQPQHF.